The clone carrying this T cell receptor beta chain was detected a few times. Antigen unknown. This specimen belongs to a study of OX40 agonist ivuxolimab in advanced cancers. Study background: The patients' treatment was ivuxolimab, an agonistic anti-OX40 (CD134) antibody. Prior checkpoint blockade (anti-PD-1, anti-PD-L1 or anti-CTLA-4) was permitted; less than 45% had it. Findings and limits, study-wide: More expanded clones were seen, on average, in CD8+ T cells than in CD4+.

Trimming stripped 1 base from V and 4 bases from J, with 9 bases between. The CDR3 has 14 amino acids. Looked up from germline, CDR1 is SGHDT and CDR2 is YYEEEE. Assay used: immunoSEQ multiplex PCR; TCRdb lists only in-frame clones, some missing. The sample lists just over 95,000 clones, approximately 85% occurring once. No patient had autoimmune disease or received systemic immunosuppression. The receptor's source is an adult with an advanced solid tumor such as melanoma, head and neck, liver or kidney cancer. J is TRBJ2-1 and V is TRBV5-6, with a tentative D call TRBD2 (6 bases). Sequences were derived from CD4+ or CD8+ T cells sorted from blood, sampled in a trial of the OX40 agonist ivuxolimab. Here the CDR3 DNA reads TGTGCCAGCAGCTTGTATAGCGGATACAATGAGCAGTTCTTC. Translation gives CASSLYSGYNEQFF.